This entry lists 14 T cell receptor beta chains sequenced from one sample in a study of early T cells in non-severe SARS-CoV-2 infection (dated by TCRdb to about 2021). Libraries were prepared through 5' RACE. Sequenced using a NextSeq 500. In-frame beta chains were kept once TCRdb had trimmed the public reads at Q25 with fastp and called clones with MiXCR. Records with the same CDR3 protein are collapsed into one entry carrying the most frequent genes and DNA. In all, the sample holds about 22,000 distinct CDR3 sequences, and 3% to 4% of those were seen once. 4.5% to 7% of the sample rests with the top ten. Material for sequencing was whole blood. The receptors were gathered from an adult who was a healthcare worker with PCR-confirmed SARS-CoV-2 infection or an uninfected control (not recorded which).

This clonotype was seen at least ten times. The rearrangement links TRBV11-3 to TRBJ2-7; D uncertain. V lost 2 bases, J lost 3 bases, and 8 bases lay in between. This CDR3 has 13 amino acids. Germline CDR1 reads SGHNT; CDR2 reads YENEEA. The CDR3 sequence is CASSLRQNYEQYF. The DNA of the CDR3 is TGTGCCAGCAGCTTAAGGCAGAACTACGAGCAGTACTTC. Combining the CDR3 with reference TRBV11-3 and TRBJ2-7 gives the whole variable domain EAGVVQSPRYKIIEKKQPVAFWCNPISGHNTLYWYLQNLGQGPELLIRYENEEAVDDSQLPKDRFSAERLKGVDSTLKIQPAELGDSAVYLCASSLRQNYEQYFGPGTRLTVT.

This clonotype was picked up many times. The chain joins TRBV5-1 to TRBJ2-4; D possibly corresponds to TRBD1 (6 bases). The CDR3 runs to 18 residues. CDR1 is SGHRS and CDR2 is YFSETQ in the germline V gene. The V gene lost 0 bases and the J gene lost 0 bases, with 16 bases spanning the gap. In DNA, the CDR3 is TGCGCCAGCAGCTTGGAAAAAGCCCAGGGGCTAGCCAAAAACATTCAGTACTTC. It yields the protein CASSLEKAQGLAKNIQYF.

This clonotype was found a few times. The chain links TRBV12-3 or TRBV12-4 to TRBJ2-7, with 8 positions matching TRBD1. The CDR3 has 14 amino acids. J gave up 5 bases and V 5 bases, and 8 bases lay outside the gene matches. Here the CDR3 reads CASSTRQGTHEQYF. As DNA, the CDR3 is TGTGCCAGCAGTACCCGACAGGGGACCCACGAGCAGTACTTC.

This clonotype appeared a few times. The chain recombines TRBV7-9 with TRBJ1-2; 8 positions agree with TRBD1. After removal of 5 bases from V and 4 bases from J, the junction contained 9 bases not matched to a gene. Germline V gene sequence: CDR1 SEHNR, CDR2 FQNEAQ (reference sequence). The CDR3 is made up of 15 amino acids. The chain's CDR3 is CASSTAPTGAYGYTF. The CDR3 nucleotides are TGTGCCAGCAGCACGGCCCCGACAGGGGCCTATGGCTACACCTTC.

This clonotype was detected ten times or more. This chain joins TRBV11-2 and TRBJ1-6; 10 bases match TRBD1. CDR3 length equals 14 residues. Looked up from germline, CDR1 is SGHAT and CDR2 is FQNNGV. The V segment lost 5 bases and the J segment 11 bases; nucleotides outside the gene matches: 6. In nucleotides, the CDR3 is TGTGCCAGCAGCGCCTCAGACAGGGGGCCACCCCTCCACTTT. The encoded protein is CASSASDRGPPLHF.

The chain links TRBV3-1 to TRBJ2-7; TRBD1 aligns across 9 bases. V lost 4 bases and J lost 6; bases outside the gene matches: 10. Germline CDR1 and CDR2: LGHDT and YNNKEL (reference sequence). The CDR3 sequence is 15 residues long. CDR3 in amino acids: CASSLGTGSLPEQYF. The DNA for the CDR3 is TGTGCCAGCAGCCTGGGGACAGGGAGCCTTCCCGAGCAGTACTTC.

This clonotype was detected ten times or more. The rearrangement joins TRBV7-2 to TRBJ2-5, with 12 bases fitting TRBD2. The CDR3 extends over 15 amino acids. The germline V gene has CDR1 SGHTA and CDR2 FQGNSA. J gave up 2 bases and V 4 bases, and 2 bases lay outside the gene matches. CDR3 region: CASSWGLAGQETQYF. The CDR3 nucleotides are TGTGCCAGCAGCTGGGGACTAGCGGGTCAAGAGACCCAGTACTTC. The full variable domain, its missing parts supplied by reference TRBV7-2 and TRBJ2-5, is GAGVSQSPSNKVTEKGKDVELRCDPISGHTALYWYRQSLGQGLEFLIYFQGNSAPDKSGLPSDRFSAERTGGSVSTLTIQRTQQEDSAVYLCASSWGLAGQETQYFGPGTRLLVL.

The chain joins TRBV9 to TRBJ1-2; 8 positions match TRBD1. Germline lookup yields CDR1 SGDLS and CDR2 YYNGEE. V dropped 3 bases and J dropped 4; count of bases not matched to a gene: 11. This CDR3 has 16 residues. Here the CDR3 DNA reads TGTGCCAGCAGCGCTACTGCGGGACAGGCCTCCTATGGCTACACCTTC. Its translation is CASSATAGQASYGYTF.

This clonotype was counted at least ten times. The chain is built from TRBV11-2 and TRBJ2-1; no definite D call. Trimming took off 1 base at V and 4 bases at J, with 8 bases between the two ends. This CDR3 is 14 amino acids long. Germline loops: CDR1 SGHAT, CDR2 FQNNGV. CDR3 residues: CASSLVAEYNEQFF. DNA of the CDR3: TGTGCCAGCAGCTTAGTCGCGGAGTACAATGAGCAGTTCTTC.

This clonotype was seen many times. The chain has TRBV12-3 or TRBV12-4 and TRBJ2-2; D is perhaps TRBD2 (7 bases). The CDR3 sequence is 14 residues long. V lost 6 bases and J 4 bases, leaving 12 bases between the germline ends. DNA for the CDR3: TGTGCCAGCAGCCGCGGGGGCAGCACCGGGGAGCTGTTTTTT. Residues: CASSRGGSTGELFF.

At least ten counts were recorded for this clonotype. DNA of the CDR3: TGTGCCAGCAGCTACGGACGGTCTTCACCCCTCCACTTT. Translating gives CASSYGRSSPLHF. V is TRBV7-3 and J is TRBJ1-6, with unresolved D. This CDR3 comprises 13 residues. The germline V and J ends were trimmed by 4 bases and 9 bases, with 10 bases remaining between them. Germline V CDR1 and CDR2: SGHTA, FQGTGA. The whole variable domain, filled in from reference TRBV7-3 and TRBJ1-6, reads GAGVSQTPSNKVTEKGKYVELRCDPISGHTALYWYRQSLGQGPEFLIYFQGTGAADDSGLPNDRFFAVRPEGSVSTLKIQRTERGDSAVYLCASSYGRSSPLHFGNGTRLTVT.

This clonotype was counted between two and nine times. The J gene is TRBJ1-5, the V gene TRBV2, with 7 bases aligning to TRBD1. Germline CDR1 is SNHLY and CDR2 is FYNNEI. The CDR3 is 16 amino acids. V lost 6 bases, J lost 6 bases, and 14 bases stayed unmatched. CDR3 coding DNA: TGTGCCAGCAGCGGGGAGCCTCCATGGACAGGTCAGCCCCAGCATTTT. Its protein is CASSGEPPWTGQPQHF.

Many counts were recorded for this clonotype. The chain recombines TRBV10-2 with TRBJ1-5; weak D call: TRBD1 (5 bases). V lost 3 bases and J lost 2, with 5 bases in between. The CDR3 runs to 13 residues. In germline, CDR1 is WSHSY, CDR2 SAAADI. The CDR3 loop is CASSDRGNQPQHF. CDR3 in DNA: TGCGCCAGCAGTGACAGGGGCAATCAGCCCCAGCATTTT.

This clonotype was seen at least ten times. For the CDR3, the DNA is TGTGCCAGCAGTGTACAGCGGGAGCGGGTTTACGAGCAGTACTTC. This gives the protein CASSVQRERVYEQYF. The chain links TRBV27 to TRBJ2-7; 8 nucleotides align to TRBD2. The CDR3 sequence is 15 residues long. V gave up 5 bases and J gave up 4 bases; unmatched junction bases: 10. Germline lookup yields CDR1 MNHEY and CDR2 SMNVEV (reference sequence).